The T cell receptor (beta chain) under discussion was sequenced for a study of T-cell memory formation after mild COVID-19 (dated by TCRdb to the early 2020s). With respect to the entire study: TCR sequence clusters from the two donors were largely donor specific. In two donors, T-cell clones that expanded and contracted after mild COVID-19 were tracked by sequencing TCRalpha and TCRbeta repertoires over time. The cohort was made up of two young adult volunteers, one female and one male, who were previously healthy. The investigation overall reported the following: Some responding clones were found in pre-infection memory, which suggests that pre-existing cross-reactive memory T cells took part in the SARS-CoV-2 response. The second-wave clones that peaked on day 37 were not confirmed to be SARS-CoV-2 specific. Contracting CD4+ clones appeared mostly in the CM and EM memory subsets, whereas CD8+ clones were enriched in EMRA. Only two mild cases were covered in the study, and larger cohorts including severe cases with pre-infection samples were considered necessary. Clones contracting from day 15 to 85 had balanced CD4/CD8 phenotypes, while a second wave expanding from day 15 to 37 was biased towards CD4+.

There are a few counts of this clonotype. The specificity of this receptor is unknown. Per-base qualities were not stored, and no clone one base away is much larger. The CDR3 covers 16 residues, taking in both the cysteine and the phenylalanine. Only the CDR3 portion is preserved as DNA: 48 bases, with reading frame beginning at the first base. After removal of 1 base from V and 8 bases from J, the junction retains 3 bases not matched to a gene. The germline V gene supplies CDR1 MGHRA and CDR2 YSYEKL. Ficoll-Paque density gradient centrifugation was used to isolate PBMCs. This sample was sequenced with an Illumina NovaSeq 6000. Using 5'RACE with constant-segment primers, TCRalpha and TCRbeta cDNA libraries were constructed, with sample barcodes and unique molecular identifiers added in the process. RNA was extracted from every sample with Trizol reagent. Libraries were amplified in two PCR steps, with a second sample barcode and Illumina TruSeq adapters added in the second step. Libraries were sequenced on an Illumina NovaSeq with 2 x 150 bp paired-end reads. The published analysis was carried out like this. The reads were demultiplexed and collapsed into UMI-guided consensus sequences using migec v1.2.7. Using mixcr v2.1.11, the UMI consensuses were aligned to TRA and TRB V and J templates and assembled into clonotypes. A clonotype was counted as expanded or contracted only when both edgeR and NoisET called the clonotype significant, with the noise models trained on biological replicates. For edgeR calls, a false discovery rate-adjusted p below 0.01 and a log2 fold-change threshold of 1 were applied. As an exploratory analysis of dynamics, max-normalized trajectories of the 1000 most abundant clonotypes were examined by PCA with hierarchical clustering. The CD4 or CD8 phenotype of responding clones was assigned using the separately sequenced CD4+ and CD8+ repertoires. TCRdb reworked the public reads: Q25 trimming with fastp, MiXCR clone assembly, productive beta chains retained. A single entry per CDR3 protein holds the most common genes and DNA from its merged rows. In this record, the V and J calls reflect TCRdb's handling and not the investigators' own analysis. This sample lists a few hundred thousand distinct CDR3 sequences; more than 20% were detected once. Together, the top ten hold 21% of the sample.

Material for sequencing was PBMCs or a T cell subset sorted from them (not recorded which). This receptor was taken from a man aged 18 to 30 who had mild COVID-19 (a few samples of this study predate the infection). The sample titles of this study are shuffled in the database, so cell type and time point are left out; the donor was told from shared clones. The V gene is TRBV4-1 and the J gene is TRBJ1-6, with TRBD1 identical over 12 junction bases. The bases read TGCGCCAGCAGCCAAGCGGGGACAGGGGGCCATTCACCCCTCCACTTT. The translation is CASSQAGTGGHSPLHF.